This paragraph covers one TCR beta chain sequence. Using immunoSEQ multiplex PCR, the repertoire was profiled, and TCRdb retains in-frame clones only, with some absent. Of more than 300,000 clones in the sample, 87% are singletons; the top ten hold 8.5% to 12%. The data are from a study of blood T cell repertoires in COVID-19. This CDR3 region has 13 residues. CDR1 is MNHEY, CDR2 SVGAGI, per germline. The V and J ends lost 0 bases and 4 bases respectively, with 6 bases between them. The receptor was isolated from a woman in her 30s with COVID-19, enrolled during active disease. The rearrangement joins TRBV6-5 to TRBJ1-1; no firm D call. Material for sequencing was peripheral blood. CDR3 protein: CASSYSTGTEAFF. CDR3 sequence (DNA): TGTGCCAGCAGTTACTCGACTGGCACTGAAGCTTTCTTT.